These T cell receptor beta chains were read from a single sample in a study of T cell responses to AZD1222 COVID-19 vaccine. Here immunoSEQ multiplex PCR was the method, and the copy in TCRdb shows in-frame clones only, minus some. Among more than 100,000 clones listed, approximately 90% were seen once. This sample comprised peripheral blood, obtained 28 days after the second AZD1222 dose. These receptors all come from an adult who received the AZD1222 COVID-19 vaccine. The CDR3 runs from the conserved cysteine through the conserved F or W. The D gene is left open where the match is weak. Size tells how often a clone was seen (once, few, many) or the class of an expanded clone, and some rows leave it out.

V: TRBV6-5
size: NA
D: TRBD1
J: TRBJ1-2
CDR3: CASSFSGGINYGYTF
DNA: TGTGCCAGCAGTTTCTCAGGGGGGATTAACTATGGCTACACCTTC

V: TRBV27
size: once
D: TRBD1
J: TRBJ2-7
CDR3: CASSYIYRGSEQYF
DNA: TGTGCCAGCAGTTACATCTACAGGGGTTCCGAGCAGTACTTC

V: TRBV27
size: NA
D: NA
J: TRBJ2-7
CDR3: CASSPASGTSSYEQYF
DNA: TGTGCCAGCAGTCCTGCTTCCGGGACATCGTCCTACGAGCAGTACTTC

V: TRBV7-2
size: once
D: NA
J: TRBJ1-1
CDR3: CASSLVEGVRTEAFF
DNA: TGTGCCAGCAGCTTAGTAGAGGGGGTGAGGACTGAAGCTTTCTTT

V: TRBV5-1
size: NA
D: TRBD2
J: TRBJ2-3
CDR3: CASSLLAGVSTDTQYF
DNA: TGCGCCAGCAGCTTACTAGCGGGGGTTAGCACAGATACGCAGTATTTT

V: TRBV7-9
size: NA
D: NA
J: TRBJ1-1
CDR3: CASSLAGNRDTEAFF
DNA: TGTGCCAGCAGCTTAGCGGGTAATAGAGACACTGAAGCTTTCTTT

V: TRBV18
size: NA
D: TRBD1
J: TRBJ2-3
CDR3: CASSPSTGVTDTQYF
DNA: TGTGCCAGCTCCCCATCGACAGGGGTGACAGATACGCAGTATTTT

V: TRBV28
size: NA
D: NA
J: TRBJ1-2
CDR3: CASSPPTIKMSYTF
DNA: TGTGCCAGCAGTCCCCCCACGATCAAAATGAGCTACACCTTC

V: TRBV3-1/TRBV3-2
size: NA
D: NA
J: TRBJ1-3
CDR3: CASSQTRGSGNTIYF
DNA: TGTGCCAGCAGCCAAACCAGGGGTTCTGGAAACACCATATATTTT

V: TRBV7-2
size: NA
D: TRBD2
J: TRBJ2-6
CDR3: CASSSRILAVHSGANVLTF
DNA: TGTGCCAGCAGCTCCCGAATCCTAGCGGTTCACTCTGGGGCCAACGTCCTGACTTTC

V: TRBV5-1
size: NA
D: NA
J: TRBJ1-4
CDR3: CASRIEGHGNEKLFF
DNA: TGCGCCAGCAGGATCGAGGGGCATGGTAATGAAAAACTGTTTTTT

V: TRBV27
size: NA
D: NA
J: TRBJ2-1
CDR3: CASSPGTLDSNEQFF
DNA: TGTGCCAGCAGTCCCGGGACTCTTGACTCCAATGAGCAGTTCTTC

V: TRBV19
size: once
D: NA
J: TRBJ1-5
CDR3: CASTSGGDSNQPQHF
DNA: TGTGCCAGTACCTCCGGAGGGGATAGCAATCAGCCCCAGCATTTT

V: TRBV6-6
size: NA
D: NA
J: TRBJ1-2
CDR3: CASSYFVSFDYGYTF
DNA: TGTGCCAGCAGTTACTTCGTCAGCTTCGACTATGGCTACACCTTC

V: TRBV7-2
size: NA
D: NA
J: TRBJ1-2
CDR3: CASSPGVLRYGYTF
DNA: TGTGCCAGCAGCCCAGGAGTCCTCCGCTATGGCTACACCTTC